These T cell receptor beta chains were read from a single sample in a study of blood T cell repertoires in COVID-19. TCRdb's copy holds only in-frame clones and misses some; the assay was immunoSEQ multiplex PCR. The data show approximately 220,000 clones, with under 90% seen just once and roughly 2.6% held by the top ten. Sequencing was carried out using peripheral blood. These receptors originate from a woman aged 35 to 49 with active or convalescent COVID-19. The CDR3 runs from the conserved cysteine through the conserved F or W. Fields, in order: clone size, J gene, V gene, CDR3 protein. The listing skips clone size in some rows; elsewhere it reads once, few, many or a size class.

>-|TRBJ1-2|TRBV9
CASSVGTGGVYGYTF
>-|TRBJ2-7|TRBV20-1
CSARGAREQYF
>-|TRBJ1-2|TRBV24-1
CATDRGQGLDGYTF
>-|TRBJ2-4|TRBV5-4
CASSFYGTGADSGKNIQYF
>-|TRBJ1-1|TRBV5-1
CASSARDRVGDTEAFF
>-|TRBJ2-1|TRBV4-1
CASSQDPGLADYNEQFF
>-|TRBJ1-4|TRBV4-1
CASSQPDRAYEKLFF
>-|TRBJ2-1|TRBV5-5
CASSLIADSYNEQFF
>few|TRBJ2-2|TRBV24-1
CATSDGSTGELFF
>-|TRBJ1-2|TRBV2
CASSESKGANYGYTF
>once|TRBJ1-2|TRBV30
CAWSRGGQGARGYTF
>-|TRBJ2-7|TRBV9
CASSVGLSYEQYF
>-|TRBJ1-3|TRBV28
CASSRRTGTGNTIYF
>-|TRBJ2-2|TRBV6-5
CASRVEQGTGELFF
>-|TRBJ1-3|TRBV27
CASSPAGVDGNTIYF
>once|TRBJ2-7|TRBV11-2
CASSQGISYEQYF
>-|TRBJ2-1|TRBV9
CASSPAGYYNEQFF
>-|TRBJ1-2|TRBV6-1
CASSRGLGDGYTF
>-|TRBJ1-3|TRBV4-3
CASSQDWRTAEHTIYF
>once|TRBJ2-2|TRBV24-1
CATSDLGFGERGEAGELFF
>few|TRBJ2-7|TRBV6-1
CASSEGRRGEHEQYF